This TCR beta chain was sequenced during a study of blood T cell repertoires in COVID-19. Study details: PBMCs, B-cell-depleted T cells, or T cells provided the cDNA or gDNA that made up the material.

Only in-frame clones appear in the TCRdb table, and some are missing; sequencing was by immunoSEQ multiplex PCR. This table holds about 220,000 clones, roughly 88% found once. The study drew participants aged about 18 to 89 years from roughly 25 US areas. Germline trimming cut 0 bases from V and 4 bases from J; bases unmatched to any gene: 3. Germline CDR1 reads SGDLS; CDR2 reads YYNGEE. This CDR3 region has 16 residues. The clonotype comes from a woman between 50 and 59 years old with acute COVID-19. The gene calls are TRBV9 and TRBJ2-3, with TRBD2 identical over 12 bases. The source material was PBMCs or T cells enriched from blood (not recorded which). CDR3: CASSVGASGRADTQYF. The CDR3 DNA reads TGTGCCAGCAGCGTAGGAGCTAGCGGGAGGGCAGATACGCAGTATTTT.